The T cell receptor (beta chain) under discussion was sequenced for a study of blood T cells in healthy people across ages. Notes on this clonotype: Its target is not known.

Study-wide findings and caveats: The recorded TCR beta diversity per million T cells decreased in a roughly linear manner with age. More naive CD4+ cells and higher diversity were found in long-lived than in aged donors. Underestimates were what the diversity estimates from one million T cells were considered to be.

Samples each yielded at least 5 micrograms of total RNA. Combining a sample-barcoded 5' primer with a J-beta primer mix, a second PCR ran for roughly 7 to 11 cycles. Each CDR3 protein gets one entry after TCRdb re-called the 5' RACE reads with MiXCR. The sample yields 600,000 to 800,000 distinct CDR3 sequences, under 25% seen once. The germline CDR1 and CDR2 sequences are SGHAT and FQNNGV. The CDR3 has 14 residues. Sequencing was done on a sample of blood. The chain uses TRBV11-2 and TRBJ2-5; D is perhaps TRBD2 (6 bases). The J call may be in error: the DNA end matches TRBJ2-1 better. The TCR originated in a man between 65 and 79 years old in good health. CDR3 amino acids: CASSLADLGGEQFF. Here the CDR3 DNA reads TGTGCCAGCAGCCTAGCCGACTTGGGGGGTGAGCAGTTCTTC.